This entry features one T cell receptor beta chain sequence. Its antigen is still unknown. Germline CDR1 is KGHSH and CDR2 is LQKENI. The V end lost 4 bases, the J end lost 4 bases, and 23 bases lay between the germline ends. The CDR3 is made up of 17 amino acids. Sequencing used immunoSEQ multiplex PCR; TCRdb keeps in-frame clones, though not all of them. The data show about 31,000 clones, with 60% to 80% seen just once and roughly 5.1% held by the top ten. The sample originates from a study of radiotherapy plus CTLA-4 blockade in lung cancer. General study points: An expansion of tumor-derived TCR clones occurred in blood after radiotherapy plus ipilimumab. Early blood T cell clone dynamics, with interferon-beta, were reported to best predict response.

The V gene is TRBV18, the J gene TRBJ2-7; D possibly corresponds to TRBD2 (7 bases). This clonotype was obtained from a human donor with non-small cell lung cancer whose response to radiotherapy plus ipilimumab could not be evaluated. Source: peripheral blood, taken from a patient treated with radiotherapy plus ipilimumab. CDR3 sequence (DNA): TGTGCCAGCTCACAGTCCCAGGACGCGGGGGCGCGGTACGAGCAGTACTTC. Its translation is CASSQSQDAGARYEQYF.